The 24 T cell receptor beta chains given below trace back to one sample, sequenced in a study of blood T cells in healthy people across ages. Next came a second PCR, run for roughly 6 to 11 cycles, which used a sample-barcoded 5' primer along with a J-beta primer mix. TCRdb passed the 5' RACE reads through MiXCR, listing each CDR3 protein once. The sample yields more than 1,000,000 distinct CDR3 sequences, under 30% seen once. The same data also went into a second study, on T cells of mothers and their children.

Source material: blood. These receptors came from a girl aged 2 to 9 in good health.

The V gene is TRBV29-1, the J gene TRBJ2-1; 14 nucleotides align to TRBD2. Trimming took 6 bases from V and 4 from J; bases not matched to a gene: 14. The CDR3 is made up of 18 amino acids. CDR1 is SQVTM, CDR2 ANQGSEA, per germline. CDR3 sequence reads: CSVGPGTSGSTGYNEQFF. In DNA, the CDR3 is TGCAGCGTCGGCCCCGGGACTAGCGGGAGTACGGGATACAATGAGCAGTTCTTC.

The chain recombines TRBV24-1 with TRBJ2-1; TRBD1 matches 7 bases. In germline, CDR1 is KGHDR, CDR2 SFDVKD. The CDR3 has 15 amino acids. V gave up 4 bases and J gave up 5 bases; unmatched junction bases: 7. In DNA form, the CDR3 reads TGTGCCACCAGTGAGGGGACAGAAGTCGACAATGAGCAGTTCTTC. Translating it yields CATSEGTEVDNEQFF.

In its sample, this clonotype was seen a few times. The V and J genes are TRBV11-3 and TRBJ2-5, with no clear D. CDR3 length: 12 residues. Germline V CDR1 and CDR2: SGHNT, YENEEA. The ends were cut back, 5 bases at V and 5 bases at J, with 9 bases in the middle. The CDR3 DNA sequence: TGTGCCAGCAGCGACCTGATGGAGACCCAGTACTTC. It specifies CASSDLMETQYF.

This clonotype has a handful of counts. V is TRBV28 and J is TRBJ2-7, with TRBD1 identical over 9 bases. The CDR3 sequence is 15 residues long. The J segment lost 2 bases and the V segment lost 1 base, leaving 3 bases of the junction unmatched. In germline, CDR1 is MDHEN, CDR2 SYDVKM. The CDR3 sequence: CASSLSGQGPYEQYF. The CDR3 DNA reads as TGTGCCAGCAGTTTATCGGGACAGGGCCCCTACGAGCAGTACTTC. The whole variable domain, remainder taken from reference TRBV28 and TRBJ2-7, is DVKVTQSSRYLVKRTGEKVFLECVQDMDHENMFWYRQDPGLGLRLIYFSYDVKMKEKGDIPEGYSVSREKKERFSLILESASTNQTSMYLCASSLSGQGPYEQYFGPGTRLTVT.

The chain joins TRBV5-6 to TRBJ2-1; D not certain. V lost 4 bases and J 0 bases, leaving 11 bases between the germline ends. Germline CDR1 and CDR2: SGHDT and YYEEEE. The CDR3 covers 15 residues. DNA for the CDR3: TGTGCCAGCAGCCTACTATTAAGCTCCTACAATGAGCAGTTCTTC. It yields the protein CASSLLLSSYNEQFF.

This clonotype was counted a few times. The CDR3 DNA follows: TGCGCCAGCAGCCAAGAGGGGCAGGGCTACGAGCAGTACTTC. Protein: CASSQEGQGYEQYF. The rearrangement links TRBV4-1 to TRBJ2-7, with D tentatively TRBD1 (5 bases). Germline CDR1 and CDR2: MGHRA and YSYEKL. There are 14 residues in the CDR3. V gave up 0 bases and J gave up 3 bases, with 9 bases separating them.

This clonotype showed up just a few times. The CDR3: CASSTGTSRVEQYF. CDR3 nucleotide sequence: TGTGCCAGCAGTACCGGGACCTCGCGCGTGGAGCAGTACTTC. This chain links TRBV12-3 or TRBV12-4 with TRBJ2-5; TRBD1 or TRBD2 may be the D gene (5 bases each). V was clipped by 5 bases and J by 11 bases, with 21 bases between them. The CDR3 length is 14 residues.

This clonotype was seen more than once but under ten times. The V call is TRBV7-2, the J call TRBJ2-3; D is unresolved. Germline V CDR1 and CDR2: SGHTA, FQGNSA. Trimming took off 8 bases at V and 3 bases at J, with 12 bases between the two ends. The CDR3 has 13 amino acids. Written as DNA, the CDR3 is TGTGCCAGCCATACCATCGGGACAGATACGCAGTATTTT. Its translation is CASHTIGTDTQYF.

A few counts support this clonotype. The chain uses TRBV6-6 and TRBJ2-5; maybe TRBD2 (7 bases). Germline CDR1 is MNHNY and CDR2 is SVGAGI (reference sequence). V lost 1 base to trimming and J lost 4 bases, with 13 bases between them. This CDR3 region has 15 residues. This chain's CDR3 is CASSYWRGGGETQYF. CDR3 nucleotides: TGTGCCAGCAGTTACTGGCGAGGGGGGGGAGAGACCCAGTACTTC.

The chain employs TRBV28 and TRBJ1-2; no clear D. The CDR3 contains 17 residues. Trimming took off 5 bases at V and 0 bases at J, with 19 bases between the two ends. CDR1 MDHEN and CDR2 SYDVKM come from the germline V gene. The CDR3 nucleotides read TGTGCCAGCAGTATGAGGATTCGAGAAACCACTAACTATGGCTACACCTTC. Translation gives CASSMRIRETTNYGYTF.

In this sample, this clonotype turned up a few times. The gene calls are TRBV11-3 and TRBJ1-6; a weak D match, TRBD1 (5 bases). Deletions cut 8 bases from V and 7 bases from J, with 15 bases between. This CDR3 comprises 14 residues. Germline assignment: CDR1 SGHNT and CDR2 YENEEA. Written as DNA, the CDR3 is TGTGCCAGCCGCCCCCGGGCAGGGAATTCACCCCTCCACTTT. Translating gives CASRPRAGNSPLHF. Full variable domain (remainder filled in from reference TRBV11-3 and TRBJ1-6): EAGVVQSPRYKIIEKKQPVAFWCNPISGHNTLYWYLQNLGQGPELLIRYENEEAVDDSQLPKDRFSAERLKGVDSTLKIQPAELGDSAVYLCASRPRAGNSPLHFGNGTRLTVT.

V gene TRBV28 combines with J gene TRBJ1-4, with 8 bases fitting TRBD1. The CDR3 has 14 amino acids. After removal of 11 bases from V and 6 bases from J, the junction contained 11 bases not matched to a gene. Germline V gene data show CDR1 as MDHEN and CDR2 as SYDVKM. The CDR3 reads CAASLDRGYEKLFF. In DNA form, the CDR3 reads TGTGCCGCCTCCCTCGACAGGGGCTATGAAAAACTGTTTTTT.

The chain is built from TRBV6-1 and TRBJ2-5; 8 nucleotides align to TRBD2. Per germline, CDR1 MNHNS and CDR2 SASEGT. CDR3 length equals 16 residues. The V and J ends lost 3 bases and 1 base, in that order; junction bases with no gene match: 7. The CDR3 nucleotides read TGTGCCAGCAGTGAGTCAGCGGGGGACTCCCAAGAGACCCAGTACTTC. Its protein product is CASSESAGDSQETQYF.

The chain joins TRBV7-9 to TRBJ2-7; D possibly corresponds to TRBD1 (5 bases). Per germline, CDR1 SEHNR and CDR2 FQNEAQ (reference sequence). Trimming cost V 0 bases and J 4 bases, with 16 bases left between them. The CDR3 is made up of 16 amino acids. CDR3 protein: CASSLAQGIRVYEQYF. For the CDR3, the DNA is TGTGCCAGCAGCTTAGCCCAGGGTATAAGGGTTTACGAGCAGTACTTC.

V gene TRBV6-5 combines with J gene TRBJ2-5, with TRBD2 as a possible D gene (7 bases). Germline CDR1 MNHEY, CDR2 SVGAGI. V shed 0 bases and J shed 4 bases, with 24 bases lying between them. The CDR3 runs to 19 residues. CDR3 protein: CASSYSKRNVRRGGETQYF. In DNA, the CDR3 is TGTGCCAGCAGTTACTCGAAGCGAAACGTCAGGAGGGGGGGAGAGACCCAGTACTTC.

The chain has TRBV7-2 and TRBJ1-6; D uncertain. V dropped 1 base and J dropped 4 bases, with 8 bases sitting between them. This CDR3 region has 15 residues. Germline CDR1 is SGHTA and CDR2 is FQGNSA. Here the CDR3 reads CASSLVLIYNSPLHF. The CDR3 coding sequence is TGTGCCAGCAGCTTAGTCCTGATTTATAATTCACCCCTCCACTTT.

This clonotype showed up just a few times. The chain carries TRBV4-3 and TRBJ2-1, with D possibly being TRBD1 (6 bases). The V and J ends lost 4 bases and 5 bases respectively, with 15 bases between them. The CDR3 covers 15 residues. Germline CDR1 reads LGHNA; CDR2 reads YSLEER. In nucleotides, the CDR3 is TGCGCCAGCAGCCGGTTCCGGGACAACGACAATGAGCAGTTCTTC. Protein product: CASSRFRDNDNEQFF.

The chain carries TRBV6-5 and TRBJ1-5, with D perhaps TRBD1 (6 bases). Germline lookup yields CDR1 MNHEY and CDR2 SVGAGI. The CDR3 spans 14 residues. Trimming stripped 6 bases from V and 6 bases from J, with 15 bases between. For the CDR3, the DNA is TGTGCCAGCAGCTCCCGGGGGCGTAGTCAGCCCCAGCATTTT. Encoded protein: CASSSRGRSQPQHF.

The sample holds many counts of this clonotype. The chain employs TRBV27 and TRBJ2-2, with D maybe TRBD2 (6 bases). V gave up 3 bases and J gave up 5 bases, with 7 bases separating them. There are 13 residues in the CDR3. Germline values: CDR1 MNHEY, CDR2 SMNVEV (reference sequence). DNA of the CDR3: TGTGCCAGCAGTTTGGGGGGAACCGGGGAGCTGTTTTTT. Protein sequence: CASSLGGTGELFF.

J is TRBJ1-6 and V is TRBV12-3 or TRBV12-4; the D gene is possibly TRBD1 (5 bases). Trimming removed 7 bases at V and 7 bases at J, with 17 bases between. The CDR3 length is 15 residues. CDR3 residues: CASTSGGGRNSPLHF. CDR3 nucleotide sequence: TGTGCCAGCACCTCTGGGGGAGGGAGAAATTCACCCCTCCACTTT.

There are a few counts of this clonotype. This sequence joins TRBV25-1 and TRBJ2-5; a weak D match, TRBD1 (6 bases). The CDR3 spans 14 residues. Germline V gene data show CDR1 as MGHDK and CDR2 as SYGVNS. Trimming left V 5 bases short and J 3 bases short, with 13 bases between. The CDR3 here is CASSRTGFEETQYF. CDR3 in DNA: TGTGCCAGCAGTCGAACAGGGTTTGAAGAGACCCAGTACTTC.

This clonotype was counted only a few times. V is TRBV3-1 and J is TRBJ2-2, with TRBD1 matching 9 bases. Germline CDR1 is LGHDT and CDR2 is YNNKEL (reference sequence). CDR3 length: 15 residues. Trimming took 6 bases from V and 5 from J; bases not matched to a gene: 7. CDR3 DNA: TGTGCCAGCAGACCCGGGACAGGGAATACCGGGGAGCTGTTTTTT. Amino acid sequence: CASRPGTGNTGELFF. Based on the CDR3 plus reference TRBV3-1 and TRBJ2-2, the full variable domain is DTAVSQTPKYLVTQMGNDKSIKCEQNLGHDTMYWYKQDSKKFLKIMFSYNNKELIINETVPNRFSPKSPDKAHLNLHINSLELGDSAVYFCASRPGTGNTGELFFGEGSRLTVL.

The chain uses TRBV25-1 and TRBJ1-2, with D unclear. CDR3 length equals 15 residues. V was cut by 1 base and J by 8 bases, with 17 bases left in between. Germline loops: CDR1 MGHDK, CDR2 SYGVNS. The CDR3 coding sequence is TGTGCCAGCAGTGAATTAGCGGCTCCCAGCGGGGGCTACACCTTC. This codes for CASSELAAPSGGYTF.

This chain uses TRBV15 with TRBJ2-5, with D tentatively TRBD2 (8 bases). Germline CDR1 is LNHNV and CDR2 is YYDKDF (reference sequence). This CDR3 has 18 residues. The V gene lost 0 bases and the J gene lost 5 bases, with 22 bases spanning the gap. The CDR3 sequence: CATSRDKGASGGGETQYF. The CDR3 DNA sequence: TGTGCCACCAGCAGAGATAAGGGGGCAAGCGGGGGAGGGGAGACCCAGTACTTC.